A single sample gave rise to the 11 T cell receptor beta chains below, sequenced in a study of blood T cells in healthy people across ages. Combining a sample-barcoded 5' primer with a J-beta primer mix, a second PCR ran for roughly 6 to 12 cycles. Using its own MiXCR run on the 5' RACE reads, TCRdb lists one record per CDR3 protein. This table has roughly 2 million distinct CDR3 sequences, around half appearing once. Sequencing was performed on blood. These receptors were collected from a woman in her thirties or forties in good health.

This chain links TRBV7-3 with TRBJ2-1, with TRBD2 as a possible D gene (6 bases). CDR1 and CDR2 from the germline V gene are SGHTA and FQGTGA. CDR3 length equals 17 residues. Trimming took off 5 bases at V and 9 bases at J, with 26 bases between the two ends. As DNA, the CDR3 is TGTGCCAGCAGCCCCAAAATGGTTAGCGGAATGGAAGGTGAGCAGTTCTTC. Translation gives CASSPKMVSGMEGEQFF. The variable domain in full, with the rest retrieved from reference TRBV7-3 and TRBJ2-1, is GAGVSQTPSNKVTEKGKYVELRCDPISGHTALYWYRQSLGQGPEFLIYFQGTGAADDSGLPNDRFFAVRPEGSVSTLKIQRTERGDSAVYLCASSPKMVSGMEGEQFFGPGTRLTVL.

V usage is TRBV5-1 and J usage is TRBJ2-5, with unresolved D. CDR1 is SGHRS, CDR2 YFSETQ, per germline. This CDR3 has 14 amino acids. The V end lost 0 bases, the J end lost 5 bases, and 11 bases lay between the germline ends. CDR3 sequence (DNA): TGCGCCAGCAGCTTGGAGAGCCCCTGGGAGACCCAGTACTTC. The encoded protein is CASSLESPWETQYF.

The V call is TRBV6-2 or TRBV6-3, the J call TRBJ2-7, with TRBD2 identical over 10 bases. Germline CDR1 MNHEY, CDR2 SVGEGT. This CDR3 has 16 amino acids. The V and J ends lost 4 bases and 12 bases, in that order; junction bases with no gene match: 18. CDR3 coding DNA: TGTGCCAGCAGTTCCGTAACTAGCGGGGCGAACTACGGGCGGTACTTC. Translation gives CASSSVTSGANYGRYF.

The chain uses TRBV29-1 and TRBJ1-4; unclear D gene. In germline, CDR1 is SQVTM, CDR2 ANQGSEA. CDR3 length equals 14 residues. Deletions cut 6 bases from V and 4 bases from J, with 15 bases between. The CDR3 is CSVLPGTYNEKLFF. CDR3 nucleotides: TGCAGCGTGCTCCCCGGAACCTATAATGAAAAACTGTTTTTT.

With regard to this clonotype: This sequence may be a read error, since a much larger clone differs from it by one base. The chain uses TRBV6-5 and TRBJ2-7; 8 bases fit TRBD1. The CDR3 sequence is 14 residues long. Germline trimming cut 5 bases from V and 3 bases from J; bases unmatched to any gene: 6. Germline CDR1 MNHEY, CDR2 SVGAGI. The CDR3 spells CASSTRTGNYEQYF. CDR3 DNA sequence: TGTGCCAGCAGTACTAGGACAGGGAACTACGAGCAGTACTTC.

This clonotype occurred a few times. The chain carries TRBV4-3 and TRBJ1-6; TRBD1 might be the D (6 bases). This CDR3 has 14 residues. V was shortened by 0 bases and J by 10 bases, with 10 bases between the two germline ends. CDR1 and CDR2 (germline): LGHNA, YSLEER. CDR3 residues: CASSQDYRESPLHF. The CDR3 DNA is TGCGCCAGCAGCCAAGATTACAGGGAGTCACCCCTCCACTTT.

The rearrangement uses TRBV5-1 and TRBJ1-4; D is unresolved. Germline assignment: CDR1 SGHRS and CDR2 YFSETQ. Trimming removed 10 bases from V and 7 bases from J, with 17 bases in between. The CDR3 length is 13 residues. The CDR3, as DNA: TGCGCCTGTAGCAGTGGGTGGAGTGAAAAACTGTTTTTT. Residues: CACSSGWSEKLFF. Full variable domain (rest looked up from reference TRBV5-1 and TRBJ1-4): KAGVTQTPRYLIKTRGQQVTLSCSPISGHRSVSWYQQTPGQGLQFLFEYFSETQRNKGNFPGRFSGRQFSNSRSEMNVSTLELGDSALYLCACSSGWSEKLFFGSGTQLSVL.

This clonotype was found a few times. The V gene is TRBV7-9, the J gene TRBJ1-2, with 7 nucleotides matching TRBD1. Trimming cost V 3 bases and J 0 bases; bases outside gene matches: 7. Germline lookup yields CDR1 SEHNR and CDR2 FQNEAQ (reference sequence). The CDR3 totals 16 residues. In DNA, the CDR3 is TGTGCCAGCAGCTTTATACAGGGGTCAGCTAACTATGGCTACACCTTC. Translating it yields CASSFIQGSANYGYTF.

V usage is TRBV5-1 and J usage is TRBJ2-3, with D maybe TRBD1 (6 bases). The germline V gene encodes CDR1 SGHRS and CDR2 YFSETQ. The CDR3 contains 14 residues. Trimming cost V 4 bases and J 5 bases, with 14 bases left between them. CDR3 sequence: CASSPQGMEDTQYF. The DNA for the CDR3 is TGCGCCAGCAGCCCGCAGGGGATGGAAGATACGCAGTATTTT.

This chain joins TRBV6-6 and TRBJ1-4; no clear D. Per germline, CDR1 MNHNY and CDR2 SVGAGI (reference sequence). V dropped 4 bases and J dropped 3 bases, with 15 bases sitting between them. This CDR3 contains 16 residues. For the CDR3, the DNA is TGTGCCAGCAGTTCGCTGGACGGCGCGGCTAATGAAAAACTGTTTTTT. This codes for CASSSLDGAANEKLFF.

This clonotype was seen only a few times. At one boundary the junction diverges from the germline segment, which might be a read error. This chain connects TRBV20-1 to TRBJ2-3; no firm D call. Per the germline V gene, CDR1 is DFQATT and CDR2 is SNEGSKA (reference sequence). This CDR3 has 16 residues. The CDR3 sequence: CSTHGDYREDTDTQYF. The CDR3, as DNA: TGTAGTACACATGGGGATTATAGGGAAGACACAGATACGCAGTATTTT.